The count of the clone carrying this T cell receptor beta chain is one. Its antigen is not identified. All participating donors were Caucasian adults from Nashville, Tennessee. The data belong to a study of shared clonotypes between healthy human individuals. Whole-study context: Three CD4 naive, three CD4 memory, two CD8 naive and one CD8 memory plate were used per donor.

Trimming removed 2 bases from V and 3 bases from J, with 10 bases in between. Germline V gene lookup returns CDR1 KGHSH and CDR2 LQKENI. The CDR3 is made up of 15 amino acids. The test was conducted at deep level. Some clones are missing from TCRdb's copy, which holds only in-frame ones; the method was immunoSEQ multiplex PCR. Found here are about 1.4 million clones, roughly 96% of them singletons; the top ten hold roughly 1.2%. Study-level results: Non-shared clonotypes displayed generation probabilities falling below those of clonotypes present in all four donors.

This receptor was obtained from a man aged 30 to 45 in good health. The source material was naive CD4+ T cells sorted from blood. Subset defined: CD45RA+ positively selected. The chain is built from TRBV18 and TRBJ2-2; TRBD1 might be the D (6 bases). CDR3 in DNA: TGTGCCAGCTCACCAAACGGACAGTACACCGGGGAGCTGTTTTTT. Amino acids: CASSPNGQYTGELFF.